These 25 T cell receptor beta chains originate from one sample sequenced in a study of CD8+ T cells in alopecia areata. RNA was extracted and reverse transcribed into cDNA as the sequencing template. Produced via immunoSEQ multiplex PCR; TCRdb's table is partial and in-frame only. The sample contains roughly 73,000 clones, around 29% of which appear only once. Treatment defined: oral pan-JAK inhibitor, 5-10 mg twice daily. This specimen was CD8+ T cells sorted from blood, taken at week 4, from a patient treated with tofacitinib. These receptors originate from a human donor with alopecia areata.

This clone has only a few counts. The CDR3 coding sequence is TGTGCCAGCAGCGTTCTGGCCGGGGAGCTGTTTTTT. This codes for CASSVLAGELFF. This rearrangement joins TRBV9 to TRBJ2-2; D is unclear. Germline CDR1 reads SGDLS; CDR2 reads YYNGEE. CDR3 length equals 12 residues. V was pared by 2 bases and J by 6 bases, with 5 bases between.

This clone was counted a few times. DNA of the CDR3: TGTGCCTGGAGTTCCGGGACGGGGGCTAATGAAGCTTTCTTT. This translates into CAWSSGTGANEAFF. The chain is built from TRBV30 and TRBJ1-1; D perhaps matches TRBD1 (6 bases). Germline V gives CDR1 GTSNPN, CDR2 SVGIG (reference sequence). This CDR3 is built from 14 residues. V lost 2 bases and J 7 bases, leaving 17 bases between the germline ends. Full variable domain (missing parts from reference TRBV30 and TRBJ1-1): SQTIHQWPATLVQPVGSPLSLECTVEGTSNPNLYWYRQAAGRGLQLLFYSVGIGQISSEVPQNLSASRPQDRQFILSSKKLLLSDSGFYLCAWSSGTGANEAFFGQGTRLTVV.

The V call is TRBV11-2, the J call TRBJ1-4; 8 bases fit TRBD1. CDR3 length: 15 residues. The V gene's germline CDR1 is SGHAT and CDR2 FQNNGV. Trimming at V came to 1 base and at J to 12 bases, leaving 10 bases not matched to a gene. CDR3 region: CASSLAGTGTTELFF. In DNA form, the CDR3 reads TGTGCCAGCAGCTTAGCCGGGACAGGAACCACGGAACTGTTTTTT. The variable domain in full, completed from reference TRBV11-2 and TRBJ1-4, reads EAGVAQSPRYKIIEKRQSVAFWCNPISGHATLYWYQQILGQGPKLLIQFQNNGVVDDSQLPKDRFSAERLKGVDSTLKIQPAKLEDSAVYLCASSLAGTGTTELFFGSGTQLSVL.

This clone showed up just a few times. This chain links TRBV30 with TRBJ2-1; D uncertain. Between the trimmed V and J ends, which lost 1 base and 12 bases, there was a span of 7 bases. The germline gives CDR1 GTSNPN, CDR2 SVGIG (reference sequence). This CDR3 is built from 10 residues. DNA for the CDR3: TGTGCCTGGAGTGCTATCGGGCAGTTCTTC. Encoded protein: CAWSAIGQFF.

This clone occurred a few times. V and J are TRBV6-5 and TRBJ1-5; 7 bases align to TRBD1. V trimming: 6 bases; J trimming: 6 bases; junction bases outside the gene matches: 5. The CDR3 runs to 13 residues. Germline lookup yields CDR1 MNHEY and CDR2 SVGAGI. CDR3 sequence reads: CASRINRGQPQHF. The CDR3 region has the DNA TGTGCCAGCAGGATTAACAGGGGTCAGCCCCAGCATTTT.

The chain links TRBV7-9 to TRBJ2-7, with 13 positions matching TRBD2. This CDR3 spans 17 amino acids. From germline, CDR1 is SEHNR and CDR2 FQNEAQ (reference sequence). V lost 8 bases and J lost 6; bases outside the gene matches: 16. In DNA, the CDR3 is TGTGCCAGCCGCCCGCCGGATCCAGGACTAGCGGGAGTCGAGCAGTACTTC. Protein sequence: CASRPPDPGLAGVEQYF.

For the CDR3, the DNA is TGTGCCAGCAGTGATTGGACAGGGGCCACTGAAGCTTTCTTT. Amino acid sequence: CASSDWTGATEAFF. The V and J genes are TRBV2 and TRBJ1-1; 9 positions agree with TRBD1. V shed 3 bases and J 4 bases; nucleotides not matched to a gene: 3. The CDR3 spans 14 residues. Germline loops: CDR1 SNHLY, CDR2 FYNNEI.

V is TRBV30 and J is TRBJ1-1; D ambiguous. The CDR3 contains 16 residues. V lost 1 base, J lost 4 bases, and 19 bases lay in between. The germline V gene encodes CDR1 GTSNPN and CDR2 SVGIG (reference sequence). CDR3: CAWSGPRLGRFTEAFF. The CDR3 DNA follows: TGTGCCTGGAGTGGTCCACGCCTAGGGAGGTTCACTGAAGCTTTCTTT.

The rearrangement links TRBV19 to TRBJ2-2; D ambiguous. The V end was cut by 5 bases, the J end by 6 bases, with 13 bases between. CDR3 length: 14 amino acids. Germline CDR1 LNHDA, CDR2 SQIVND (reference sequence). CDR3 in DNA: TGTGCCAGTAGTCCCTGGACCTCTGCCGGGGAGCTGTTTTTT. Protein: CASSPWTSAGELFF.

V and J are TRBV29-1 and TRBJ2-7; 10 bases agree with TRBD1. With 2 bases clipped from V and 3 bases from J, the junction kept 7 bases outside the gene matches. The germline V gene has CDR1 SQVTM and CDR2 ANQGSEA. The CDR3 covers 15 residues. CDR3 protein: CSVELAGQGNYEQYF. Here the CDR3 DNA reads TGCAGCGTTGAATTGGCGGGACAGGGGAACTACGAGCAGTACTTC.

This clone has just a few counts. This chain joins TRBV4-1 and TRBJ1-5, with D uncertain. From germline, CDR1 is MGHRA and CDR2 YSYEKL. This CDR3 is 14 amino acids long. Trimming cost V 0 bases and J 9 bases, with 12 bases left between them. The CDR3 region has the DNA TGCGCCAGCAGCCAAGATACGGGCGCAAGGCCCCAGCATTTT. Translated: CASSQDTGARPQHF.

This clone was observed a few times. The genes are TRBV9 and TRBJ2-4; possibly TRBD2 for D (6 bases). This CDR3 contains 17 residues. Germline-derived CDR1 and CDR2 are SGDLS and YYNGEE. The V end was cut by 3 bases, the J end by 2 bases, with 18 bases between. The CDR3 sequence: CASSASGASGPKNIQYF. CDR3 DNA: TGTGCCAGCAGCGCCTCGGGAGCCAGTGGCCCCAAAAACATTCAGTACTTC. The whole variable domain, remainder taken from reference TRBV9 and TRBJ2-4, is DSGVTQTPKHLITATGQRVTLRCSPRSGDLSVYWYQQSLDQGLQFLIQYYNGEERAKGNILERFSAQQFPDLHSELNLSSLELGDSALYFCASSASGASGPKNIQYFGAGTRLSVL.

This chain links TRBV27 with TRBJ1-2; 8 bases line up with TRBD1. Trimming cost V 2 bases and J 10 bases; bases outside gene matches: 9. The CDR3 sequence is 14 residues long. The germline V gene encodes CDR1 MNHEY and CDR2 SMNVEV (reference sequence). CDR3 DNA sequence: TGTGCCAGCAGTTTACAACAGGGGGGGCCTTACTACACCTTC. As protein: CASSLQQGGPYYTF.

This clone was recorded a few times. This CDR3 reads CASSQDSALVSYEQYF. CDR3 bases: TGCGCCAGCAGCCAAGATTCGGCACTTGTTTCCTACGAGCAGTACTTC. V is TRBV4-1 and J is TRBJ2-7; D remains unclear. The V gene's germline CDR1 is MGHRA and CDR2 YSYEKL. V shed 0 bases and J shed 1 base, with 13 bases lying between them. The CDR3 extends over 16 amino acids.

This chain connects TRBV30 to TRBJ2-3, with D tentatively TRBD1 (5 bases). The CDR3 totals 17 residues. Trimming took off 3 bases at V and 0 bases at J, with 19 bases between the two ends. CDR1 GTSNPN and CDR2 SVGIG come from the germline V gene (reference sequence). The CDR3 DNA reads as TGTGCCTGGAGAAAGGGGCTTACATCCTATAGCACAGATACGCAGTATTTT. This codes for CAWRKGLTSYSTDTQYF. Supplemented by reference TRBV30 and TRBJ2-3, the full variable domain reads SQTIHQWPATLVQPVGSPLSLECTVEGTSNPNLYWYRQAAGRGLQLLFYSVGIGQISSEVPQNLSASRPQDRQFILSSKKLLLSDSGFYLCAWRKGLTSYSTDTQYFGPGTRLTVL.

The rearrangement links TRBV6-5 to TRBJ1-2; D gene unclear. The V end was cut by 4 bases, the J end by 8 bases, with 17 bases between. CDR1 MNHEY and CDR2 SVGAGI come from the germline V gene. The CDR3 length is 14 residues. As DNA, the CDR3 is TGTGCCAGCAGTTCCTATCCGGGCCCCTGGGGCTACACCTTC. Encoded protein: CASSSYPGPWGYTF.

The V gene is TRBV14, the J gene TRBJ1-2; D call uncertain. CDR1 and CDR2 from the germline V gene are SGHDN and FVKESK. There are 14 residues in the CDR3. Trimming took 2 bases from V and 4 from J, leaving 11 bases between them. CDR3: CASSQKRGIYGYTF. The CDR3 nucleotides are TGTGCCAGCAGCCAAAAACGGGGAATCTATGGCTACACCTTC. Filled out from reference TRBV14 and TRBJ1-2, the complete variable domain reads EAGVTQFPSHSVIEKGQTVTLRCDPISGHDNLYWYRRVMGKEIKFLLHFVKESKQDESGMPNNRFLAERTGGTYSTLKVQPAELEDSGVYFCASSQKRGIYGYTFGSGTRLTVV.

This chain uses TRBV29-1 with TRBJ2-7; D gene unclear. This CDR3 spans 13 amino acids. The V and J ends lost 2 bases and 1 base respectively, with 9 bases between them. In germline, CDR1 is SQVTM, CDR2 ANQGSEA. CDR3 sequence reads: CSVEMDGSYEQYF. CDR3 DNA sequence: TGCAGCGTTGAAATGGATGGATCCTACGAGCAGTACTTC.

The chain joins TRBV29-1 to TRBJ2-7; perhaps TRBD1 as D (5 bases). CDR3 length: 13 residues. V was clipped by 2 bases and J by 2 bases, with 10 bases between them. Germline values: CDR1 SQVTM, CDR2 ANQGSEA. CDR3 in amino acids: CSVEQGAPYEQYF. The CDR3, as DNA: TGCAGCGTTGAACAGGGCGCGCCCTACGAGCAGTACTTC.

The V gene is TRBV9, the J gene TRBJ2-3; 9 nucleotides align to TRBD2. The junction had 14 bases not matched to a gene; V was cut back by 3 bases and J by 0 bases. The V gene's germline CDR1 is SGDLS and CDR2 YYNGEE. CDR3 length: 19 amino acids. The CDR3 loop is CASSAFGSGGWTSTDTQYF. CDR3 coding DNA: TGTGCCAGCAGCGCCTTTGGTAGCGGGGGATGGACTAGCACAGATACGCAGTATTTT. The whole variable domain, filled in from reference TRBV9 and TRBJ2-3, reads DSGVTQTPKHLITATGQRVTLRCSPRSGDLSVYWYQQSLDQGLQFLIQYYNGEERAKGNILERFSAQQFPDLHSELNLSSLELGDSALYFCASSAFGSGGWTSTDTQYFGPGTRLTVL.

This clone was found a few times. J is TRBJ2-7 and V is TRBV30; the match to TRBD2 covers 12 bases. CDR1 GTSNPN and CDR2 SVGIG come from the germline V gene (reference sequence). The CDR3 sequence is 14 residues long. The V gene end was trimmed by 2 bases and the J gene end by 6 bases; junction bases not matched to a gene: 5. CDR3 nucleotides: TGTGCCTGGAGTACGCCGGGACTAGCGGGCGAGCAGTACTTC. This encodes CAWSTPGLAGEQYF.

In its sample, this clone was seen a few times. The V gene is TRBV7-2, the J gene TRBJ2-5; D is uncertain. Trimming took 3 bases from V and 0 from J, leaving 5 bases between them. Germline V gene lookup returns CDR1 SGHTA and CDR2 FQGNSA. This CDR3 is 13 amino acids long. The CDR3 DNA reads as TGTGCCAGCAGCTTCTCGTACCAAGAGACCCAGTACTTC. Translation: CASSFSYQETQYF. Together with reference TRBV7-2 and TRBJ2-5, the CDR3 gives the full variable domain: GAGVSQSPSNKVTEKGKDVELRCDPISGHTALYWYRQSLGQGLEFLIYFQGNSAPDKSGLPSDRFSAERTGGSVSTLTIQRTQQEDSAVYLCASSFSYQETQYFGPGTRLLVL.

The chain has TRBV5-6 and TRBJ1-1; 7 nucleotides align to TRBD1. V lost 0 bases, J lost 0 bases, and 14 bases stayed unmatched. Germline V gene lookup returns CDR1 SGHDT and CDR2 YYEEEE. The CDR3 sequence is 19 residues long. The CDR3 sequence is CASSLAFSRTGNMNTEAFF. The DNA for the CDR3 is TGTGCCAGCAGCTTGGCCTTTTCGAGGACAGGAAACATGAACACTGAAGCTTTCTTT.

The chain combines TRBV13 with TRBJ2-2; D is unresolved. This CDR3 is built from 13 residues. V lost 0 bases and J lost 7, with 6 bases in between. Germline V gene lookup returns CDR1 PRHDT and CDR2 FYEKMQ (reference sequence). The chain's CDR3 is CASSLGLGGELFF. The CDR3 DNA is TGTGCCAGCAGCTTAGGCCTAGGCGGGGAGCTGTTTTTT.

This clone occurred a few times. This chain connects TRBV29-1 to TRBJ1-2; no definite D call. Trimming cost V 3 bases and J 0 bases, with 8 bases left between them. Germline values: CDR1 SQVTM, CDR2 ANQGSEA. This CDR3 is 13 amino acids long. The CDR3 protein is CSVDSPANYGYTF. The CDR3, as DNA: TGCAGCGTTGATAGCCCAGCTAACTATGGCTACACCTTC.